This T cell receptor (beta chain) was sequenced in a study of shared clonotypes between healthy human individuals. Study-wide results and limits: For naive CD4 cells, 4% to 6% of clonotypes were shared across a handful of donors. It was the non-shared clonotypes that had lower generation probabilities than clonotypes shared by all four donors.

For each subset, genomic DNA was distributed in equal portions over several immunoSEQ plates. The input for sorted-subset replicate PCRs was around 0.2 ug DNA, tens of thousands of T cell genomes. Produced via immunoSEQ multiplex PCR; TCRdb's table is partial and in-frame only. Of 2.5 million or so clones in the sample, approximately 92% were seen once. The CDR3 runs 16 residues. Germline V gene sequence: CDR1 SNHLY, CDR2 FYNNEI. About this clone: The target antigen is unknown. At one end the junction does not follow the germline gene, possibly because of a read error.

The chain couples TRBV2 to TRBJ1-5; 7 positions match TRBD1. The material sequenced was naive CD4+ T cells sorted from blood. This sample's subset: CD45RA+ positively selected. The receptor comes from a man between 18 and 29 years old in good health. The CDR3 DNA reads TGTGCCAGCAGAGAAGAACGGACAGGTATCGCCCAGCCCCAGCATTTT. As protein: CASREERTGIAQPQHF.